This T cell receptor beta chain was found in a study of regulatory T cells in long-lasting Graves disease. Findings and limits, study-wide: Patients with persistent disease showed a bias toward TRBV28, TRBJ1-2 and TRBJ2-5. The sample size was small, and this may have reduced accuracy.

The TCR beta library used iRepertoire HTBI primers with Arm-PCR amplification of CDR3. Each CDR3 protein is one row after TCRdb ran MiXCR on the multiplex PCR reads. The sample lists 300,000 to 350,000 distinct CDR3 sequences; 15% to 20% were seen once. This clonotype appeared a few times. Its matching antigen is unknown. The germline gene is not matched at one end of the junction; a read error may be the cause. CDR3 length: 14 amino acids. Germline V lookup: CDR1 MNHEY, CDR2 SVGAGI. As to time point: persistent/refractory GD, antithyroid drugs over 5 years with positive TRAb. PBMC-extracted RNA yielded the TCR library. It was by American Thyroid Association guidelines that Graves' disease was diagnosed.

The source was peripheral blood mononuclear cells (PBMCs), collected when the disease was refractory, from a patient treated with antithyroid drugs. The sequence was collected from a female donor with Graves disease. This chain uses TRBV6-5 with TRBJ2-7; the D call may be TRBD1 or TRBD2 (5 bases each). The chain's CDR3 is CASSSTRPGAEQYF. CDR3 in DNA: TGTGCCAGCAGTTCTACTCGTCCCGGGGCCGAGCAATACTTC.